This TCR beta chain was identified during a study of PD-1 and CTLA-4 blockade in melanoma. This table comes from immunoSEQ multiplex PCR, and its TCRdb copy is limited to in-frame clones, with some not included. Seen here are about 28,000 clones, about 91% observed once, and the top ten hold approximately 8.6%. This receptor was identified in a human donor with melanoma. The sequences come from CD8+ T cells from peripheral blood, collected from a patient given anti-PD-1 treatment.

The CDR3 sequence: CASSSTSGRGYEQYF. CDR3 nucleotide sequence: TGTGCCAGCAGCTCAACTAGCGGGAGAGGGTACGAGCAGTACTTC. The genes are TRBV27 and TRBJ2-7; 11 nucleotides align to TRBD2. J gave up 4 bases and V 6 bases, and 8 bases lay outside the gene matches. Germline V gene data show CDR1 as MNHEY and CDR2 as SMNVEV (reference sequence). The CDR3 loop spans 15 amino acids.